This TCR beta chain emerged from a study of T cell responses to AZD1222 COVID-19 vaccine. Study-level information: Pooled together were second doses at about 4 or about 12 weeks.

The method was immunoSEQ multiplex PCR; TCRdb's version includes in-frame clones alone and lacks a portion of them. The sample holds roughly 70,000 clones, roughly 85% seen once. Findings and caveats of the study: Epitopes outside B.1.351 and B.1.1.7 mutated regions reportedly drew nearly half of spike TCRs. Sampling captured repertoires only after the peak T cell response. Spike-specific TCR breadth and depth went up after people got two AZD1222 doses.

As for this clone: The antigen remains undetermined.

Germline V gives CDR1 SGDLS, CDR2 YYNGEE. This CDR3 comprises 16 residues. The V gene end was trimmed by 0 bases and the J gene end by 4 bases; junction bases not matched to a gene: 7. This clonotype originated in an adult in good health. The sample consisted of peripheral blood, taken on day 0 of AZD1222 vaccination. The V and J genes are TRBV9 and TRBJ1-3, with 7 bases lining up with TRBD1. CDR3: CASSVGEGAGGNTIYF. The CDR3 nucleotides read TGTGCCAGCAGCGTAGGGGAGGGGGCCGGCGGAAACACCATATATTTT.